The 18 T cell receptor beta chains listed next were all sequenced from one sample in a study of shared T cell receptors in the human thymus. Using immunoSEQ multiplex PCR, the repertoire was profiled, and TCRdb retains in-frame clones only, with some absent. The sample has 630,000 or so clones, around 87% seen once. The sample also formed part of further work on human thymus T cells.

The sequenced material came from thymocytes. All receptors come from a boy in the first two years of life with a congenital heart defect.

The rearrangement uses TRBV25-1 and TRBJ2-7, with a tentative D call TRBD1 (6 bases). The CDR3 covers 13 residues. Trimming took 4 bases from V and 3 from J, leaving 10 bases between them. Per germline, CDR1 MGHDK and CDR2 SYGVNS. The DNA of the CDR3 is TGTGCCAGCAGTGGAAGGACAGACTACGAGCAGTACTTC. This translates into CASSGRTDYEQYF.

In DNA form, the CDR3 reads TGTGCCAGCAGCGCAGAGACAGGGCGCGACGAGCAGTACTTC. Residues: CASSAETGRDEQYF. The chain joins TRBV9 to TRBJ2-7; 7 bases are shared with TRBD1. Germline V CDR1 and CDR2: SGDLS, YYNGEE. V lost 3 bases, J lost 5 bases, and 8 bases stayed unmatched. The CDR3 is made up of 14 amino acids.

V usage is TRBV6-1 and J usage is TRBJ1-4; D perhaps matches TRBD1 (6 bases). Trimming took 6 bases from V and 10 from J, leaving 18 bases between them. CDR1 and CDR2 (germline): MNHNS, SASEGT. CDR3 size: 14 residues. The CDR3 is CASSPGTPRVKLFF. The CDR3 DNA sequence: TGTGCCAGCAGCCCCGGGACACCGCGTGTAAAACTGTTTTTT.

The genes are TRBV28 and TRBJ1-2; 7 nucleotides match TRBD1. The CDR3 covers 16 residues. J gave up 2 bases and V 6 bases, and 12 bases lay outside the gene matches. Germline loops: CDR1 MDHEN, CDR2 SYDVKM. CDR3 DNA sequence: TGTGCCAGCAGCATTACCTCACAGGGGCCCAACTATGGCTACACCTTC. It translates to CASSITSQGPNYGYTF.

The chain combines TRBV5-5 with TRBJ1-1; 10 bases align to TRBD1. CDR3 length: 17 residues. Trimming removed 1 base from V and 5 bases from J; junction bases left unmatched: 11. Looked up from germline, CDR1 is SGHKS and CDR2 is YYEKEE (reference sequence). CDR3 protein: CASSLTPDRGLRTEAFF. CDR3 nucleotides: TGTGCCAGCAGCTTGACCCCAGACAGGGGGCTGAGGACTGAAGCTTTCTTT.

This clone was detected only once. The rearrangement links TRBV14 to TRBJ2-3; tentatively, D is TRBD1 (6 bases). CDR1 and CDR2 (germline): SGHDN, FVKESK. V was clipped by 0 bases and J by 3 bases, with 13 bases between them. The CDR3 loop spans 16 amino acids. The CDR3 DNA reads as TGTGCCAGCAGCCAAGAATCCCAGGGGCGGACAGATACGCAGTATTTT. Its translation is CASSQESQGRTDTQYF.

This clone showed up just once. The chain links TRBV5-1 to TRBJ2-1; 15 bases map to TRBD2. The CDR3 sequence is 20 residues long. Looked up from germline, CDR1 is SGHRS and CDR2 is YFSETQ. V shed 0 bases and J 0 bases; nucleotides not matched to a gene: 7. The CDR3 sequence is CASSLAGLAGGRSSYNEQFF. CDR3 DNA: TGCGCCAGCAGCTTGGCGGGACTAGCGGGGGGTAGGAGCTCCTACAATGAGCAGTTCTTC.

This clone came up once. The rearrangement joins TRBV28 to TRBJ2-3; TRBD2 matches at 8 bases. V shed 3 bases, J shed 2 bases, and the junction held 7 bases outside the gene matches. Germline loops: CDR1 MDHEN, CDR2 SYDVKM. This CDR3 contains 16 residues. CDR3 sequence (DNA): TGTGCCAGCAGTTTTATGGCAGCGGGGGACACAGATACGCAGTATTTT. Protein sequence: CASSFMAAGDTDTQYF.

This chain connects TRBV7-9 to TRBJ1-2; D not resolved. The germline V gene has CDR1 SEHNR and CDR2 FQNEAQ (reference sequence). This CDR3 has 14 residues. Trimming took off 1 base at V and 4 bases at J, with 10 bases between the two ends. The CDR3 is CASSLEQPLYGYTF. As DNA, the CDR3 is TGTGCCAGCAGCTTAGAACAGCCCCTCTATGGCTACACCTTC.

The chain recombines TRBV29-1 with TRBJ1-1; tentative D call: TRBD1 (6 bases). The CDR3 covers 14 residues. Trimming removed 2 bases at V and 4 bases at J, with 14 bases between. From germline, CDR1 is SQVTM and CDR2 ANQGSEA. The CDR3 DNA reads as TGCAGCGTTGAAAGGTCTTTGACAGGCACTGAAGCTTTCTTT. Encoded protein: CSVERSLTGTEAFF.

V and J are TRBV15 and TRBJ2-5; no definite D call. The CDR3 extends over 15 amino acids. V lost 0 bases to trimming and J lost 4 bases, with 12 bases between them. Germline CDR1 LNHNV, CDR2 YYDKDF (reference sequence). The CDR3 region is CATSRDDGVLETQYF. The CDR3, as DNA: TGTGCCACCAGCAGAGATGATGGAGTGTTAGAGACCCAGTACTTC.

The chain uses TRBV10-2 and TRBJ2-4; TRBD1 matches at 7 bases. This CDR3 has 14 residues. Per the germline V gene, CDR1 is WSHSY and CDR2 is SAAADI. After removal of 6 bases from V and 0 bases from J, the junction contained 2 bases not matched to a gene. Here the CDR3 DNA reads TGCGCCAGCAGGGGACAGTTAGCCAAAAACATTCAGTACTTC. Amino acid sequence: CASRGQLAKNIQYF.

V usage is TRBV18 and J usage is TRBJ2-7; a possible D gene is TRBD2 (5 bases). The CDR3 sequence is 15 residues long. The ends were cut back, 2 bases at V and 2 bases at J, with 13 bases in the middle. Germline V gene sequence: CDR1 KGHSH, CDR2 LQKENI. CDR3 residues: CASSPSNLAAYEQYF. DNA of the CDR3: TGTGCCAGCTCACCATCTAACCTAGCCGCCTACGAGCAGTACTTC.

This chain connects TRBV11-2 to TRBJ1-1, with D perhaps matching TRBD1 (5 bases). Trimming stripped 3 bases from V and 0 bases from J, with 23 bases between. CDR1 and CDR2 (germline): SGHAT, FQNNGV. CDR3 length: 19 residues. The CDR3 loop is CASSLGPRGPPNMNTEAFF. DNA for the CDR3: TGTGCCAGCAGCTTGGGGCCAAGGGGCCCCCCGAACATGAACACTGAAGCTTTCTTT.

The rearrangement links TRBV29-1 to TRBJ1-1; D call uncertain. The CDR3 is made up of 13 amino acids. V lost 7 bases to trimming and J lost 4 bases, with 16 bases between them. Germline V lookup: CDR1 SQVTM, CDR2 ANQGSEA. DNA for the CDR3: TGCAGCGCCCGTTTGGATCGGGGCACTGAAGCTTTCTTT. It is translated as CSARLDRGTEAFF. The full variable domain, rest sourced from reference TRBV29-1 and TRBJ1-1, is SAVISQKPSRDICQRGTSLTIQCQVDSQVTMMFWYRQQPGQSLTLIATANQGSEATYESGFVIDKFPISRPNLTFSTLTVSNMSPEDSSIYLCSARLDRGTEAFFGQGTRLTVV.

The chain links TRBV14 to TRBJ2-7; TRBD2 matches at 7 bases. The CDR3 extends over 16 amino acids. The germline V gene encodes CDR1 SGHDN and CDR2 FVKESK. Losses at the gene ends were 0 bases for V and 1 base for J; bases not matched to a gene: 6. CDR3 DNA sequence: TGTGCCAGCAGCCAAGAGTTACTAGCGCGTTCCTACGAGCAGTACTTC. This gives the protein CASSQELLARSYEQYF.

The rearrangement joins TRBV19 to TRBJ2-7, with no clear D. Germline loops: CDR1 LNHDA, CDR2 SQIVND (reference sequence). Trimming removed 3 bases at V and 3 bases at J, with 12 bases between. The CDR3 consists of 14 residues. The CDR3, as DNA: TGTGCCAGTAGTATGTTCAGCGAGGACTACGAGCAGTACTTC. This encodes CASSMFSEDYEQYF.

Concerning this clone: Other nucleotide sequences from this sample produce the same CDR3. V gene TRBV6-1 combines with J gene TRBJ1-1, with unresolved D. The CDR3 contains 11 residues. Looked up from germline, CDR1 is MNHNS and CDR2 is SASEGT. Trimming removed 8 bases at V and 0 bases at J, with 4 bases between. DNA of the CDR3: TGTGCCAGCTTCATGAACACTGAAGCTTTCTTT. Its translation is CASFMNTEAFF.